The clone carrying this T cell receptor (beta chain) was detected many times. The antigen remains unidentified. This sample is part of a study of cytomegalovirus exposure and HLA in healthy donors. This CDR3 region has 16 residues. Unmatched junction bases numbered 2, after V lost 4 bases and J lost 3 bases. Germline-derived CDR1 and CDR2 are LGHNA and YSLEER. It was with 60 Vbeta and 13 Jbeta primers that the PCR ran. Method: immunoSEQ multiplex PCR; TCRdb's copy keeps in-frame clones and lacks some. The sample shows about 180,000 clones, roughly 77% of them seen only once. Overall study results and limits: Later, TCR association rates were found to vary by HLA locus, highest for DRB1 and lowest for HLA-C. Roughly uniform depth of sequencing across donors was assumed in presence/absence analyses. It was reportedly the case that the classifier diagnosed cytomegalovirus status with high specificity and sensitivity. HLA restriction was apparent for most CMV-associated TCR beta chains in a later analysis.

The sequencing input was PBMCs. This rearrangement joins TRBV4-3 to TRBJ2-1; 14 nucleotides line up with TRBD2. This clonotype originated in a woman aged 30 to 39 in good health and CMV-seronegative. The CDR3 region has the DNA TGCGCCAGCAGCCCCGGGACTAGCGGGGGCTACAATGAGCAGTTCTTC. Translated, it gives CASSPGTSGGYNEQFF.